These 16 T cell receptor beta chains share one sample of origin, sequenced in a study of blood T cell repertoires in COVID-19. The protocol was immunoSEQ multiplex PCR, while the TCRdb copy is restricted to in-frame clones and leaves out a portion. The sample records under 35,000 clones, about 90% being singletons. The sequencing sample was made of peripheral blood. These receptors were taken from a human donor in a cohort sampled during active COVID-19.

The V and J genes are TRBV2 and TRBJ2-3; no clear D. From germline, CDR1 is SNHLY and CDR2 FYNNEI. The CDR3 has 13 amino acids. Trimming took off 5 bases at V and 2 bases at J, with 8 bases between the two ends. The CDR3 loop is CASSSDNTDTQYF. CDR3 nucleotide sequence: TGTGCCAGCAGTTCTGACAACACAGATACGCAGTATTTT.

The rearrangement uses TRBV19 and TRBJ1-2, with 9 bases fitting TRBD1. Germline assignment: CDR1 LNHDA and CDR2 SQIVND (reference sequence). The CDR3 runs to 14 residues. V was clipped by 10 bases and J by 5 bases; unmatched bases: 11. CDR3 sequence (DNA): TGTGCCACCGATCCGGGACAGGGACTTTATGGCTACACCTTC. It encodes CATDPGQGLYGYTF.

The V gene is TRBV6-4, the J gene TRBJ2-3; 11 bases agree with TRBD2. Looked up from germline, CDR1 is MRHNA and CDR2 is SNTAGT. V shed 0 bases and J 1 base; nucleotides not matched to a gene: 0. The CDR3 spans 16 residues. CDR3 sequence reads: CASSDSTSGGTDTQYF. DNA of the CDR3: TGTGCCAGCAGTGACTCGACTAGCGGGGGCACAGATACGCAGTATTTT.

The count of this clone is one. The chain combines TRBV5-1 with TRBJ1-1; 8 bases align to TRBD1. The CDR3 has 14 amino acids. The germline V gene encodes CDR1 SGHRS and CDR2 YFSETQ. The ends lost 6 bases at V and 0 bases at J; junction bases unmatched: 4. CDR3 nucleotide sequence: TGCGCCAGCACCAGACAGGGGATGAACACTGAAGCTTTCTTT. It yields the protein CASTRQGMNTEAFF.

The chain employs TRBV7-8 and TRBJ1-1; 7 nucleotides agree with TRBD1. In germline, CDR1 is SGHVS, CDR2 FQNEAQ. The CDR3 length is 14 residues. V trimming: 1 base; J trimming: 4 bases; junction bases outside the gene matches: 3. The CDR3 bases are TGTGCCAGCAGCTTAGGTGGGACAGCCACTGAAGCTTTCTTT. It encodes CASSLGGTATEAFF.

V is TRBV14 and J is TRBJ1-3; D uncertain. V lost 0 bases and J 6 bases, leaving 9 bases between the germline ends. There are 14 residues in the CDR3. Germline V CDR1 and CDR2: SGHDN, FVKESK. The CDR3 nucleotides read TGTGCCAGCAGCCAAGACTGGGCTACAAACACCATATATTTT. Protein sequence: CASSQDWATNTIYF.

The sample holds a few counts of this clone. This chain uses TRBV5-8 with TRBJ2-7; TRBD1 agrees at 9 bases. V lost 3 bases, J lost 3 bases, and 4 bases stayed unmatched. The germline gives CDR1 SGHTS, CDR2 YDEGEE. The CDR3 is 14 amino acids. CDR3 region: CASSWGTGHYEQYV. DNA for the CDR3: TGTGCCAGCAGCTGGGGGACAGGGCACTACGAGCAGTACGTC.

CDR3: CASSFFRGSDYGYTF. The CDR3 DNA is TGTGCCAGCAGCTTTTTCAGGGGCAGCGACTATGGCTACACCTTC. The genes are TRBV5-4 and TRBJ1-2; maybe TRBD1 (6 bases). The V gene's germline CDR1 is SGHNT and CDR2 YYREEE (reference sequence). Trimming removed 2 bases from V and 3 bases from J, with 14 bases in between. This CDR3 is 15 amino acids long.

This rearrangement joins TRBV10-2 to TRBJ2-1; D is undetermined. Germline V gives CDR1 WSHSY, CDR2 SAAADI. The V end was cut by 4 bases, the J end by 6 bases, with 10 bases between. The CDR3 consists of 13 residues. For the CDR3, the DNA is TGCGCCAGCAGTGCAGGATTGGGCAATGAGCAGTTCTTC. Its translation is CASSAGLGNEQFF.

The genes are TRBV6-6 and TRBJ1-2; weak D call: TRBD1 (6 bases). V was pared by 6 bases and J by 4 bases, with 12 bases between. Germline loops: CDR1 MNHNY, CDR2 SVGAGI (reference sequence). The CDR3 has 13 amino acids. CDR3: CASRSSGVYGYTF. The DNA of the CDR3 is TGTGCCAGCAGATCCTCAGGGGTCTATGGCTACACCTTC.

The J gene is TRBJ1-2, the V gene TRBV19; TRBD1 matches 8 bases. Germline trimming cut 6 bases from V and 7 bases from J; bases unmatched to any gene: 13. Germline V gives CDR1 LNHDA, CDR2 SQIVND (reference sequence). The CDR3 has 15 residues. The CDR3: CASSRDRPHSSGYTF. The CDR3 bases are TGTGCCAGTAGCAGGGACAGGCCTCATTCCTCTGGCTACACCTTC. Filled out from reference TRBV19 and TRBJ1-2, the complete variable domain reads DGGITQSPKYLFRKEGQNVTLSCEQNLNHDAMYWYRQDPGQGLRLIYYSQIVNDFQKGDIAEGYSVSREKKESFPLTVTSAQKNPTAFYLCASSRDRPHSSGYTFGSGTRLTVV.

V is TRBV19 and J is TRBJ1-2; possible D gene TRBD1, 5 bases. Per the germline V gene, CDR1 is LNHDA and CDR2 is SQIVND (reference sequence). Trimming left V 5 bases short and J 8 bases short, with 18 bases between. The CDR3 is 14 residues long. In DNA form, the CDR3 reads TGTGCCAGTAGTGACCGGACGGGGGTTTGGGGCTACACCTTC. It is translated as CASSDRTGVWGYTF.

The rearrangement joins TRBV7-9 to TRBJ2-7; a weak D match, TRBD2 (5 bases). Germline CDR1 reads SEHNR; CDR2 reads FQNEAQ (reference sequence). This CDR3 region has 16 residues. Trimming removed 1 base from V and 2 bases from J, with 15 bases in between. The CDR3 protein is CASSLEPLRTAYEQYV. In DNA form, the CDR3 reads TGTGCCAGCAGCTTAGAACCGCTCCGGACTGCCTACGAGCAGTACGTC.

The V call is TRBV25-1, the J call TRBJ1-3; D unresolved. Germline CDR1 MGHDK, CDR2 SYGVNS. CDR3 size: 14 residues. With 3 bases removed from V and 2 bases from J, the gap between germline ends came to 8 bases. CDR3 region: CASSERTTGNTIYF. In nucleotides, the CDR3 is TGTGCCAGCAGTGAGAGGACTACTGGAAACACCATATATTTT.

The DNA for the CDR3 is TGTGCCAGTAGTATACAGGGGGGTCTGAACACTGAAGCTTTCTTT. Its protein is CASSIQGGLNTEAFF. The rearrangement links TRBV19 to TRBJ1-1; 7 nucleotides line up with TRBD1. The CDR3 totals 15 residues. The V gene end was trimmed by 2 bases and the J gene end by 0 bases; junction bases not matched to a gene: 3. Germline V gene data show CDR1 as LNHDA and CDR2 as SQIVND (reference sequence).

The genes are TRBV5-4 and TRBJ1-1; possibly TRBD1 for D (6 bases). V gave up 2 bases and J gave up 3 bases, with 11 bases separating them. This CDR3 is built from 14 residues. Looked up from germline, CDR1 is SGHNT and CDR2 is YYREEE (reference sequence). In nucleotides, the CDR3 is TGTGCCAGCAGCTTTGCGGGGGGGCACACTGAAGCTTTCTTT. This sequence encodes CASSFAGGHTEAFF. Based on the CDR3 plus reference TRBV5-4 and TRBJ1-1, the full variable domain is ETGVTQSPTHLIKTRGQQVTLRCSSQSGHNTVSWYQQALGQGPQFIFQYYREEENGRGNFPPRFSGLQFPNYSSELNVNALELDDSALYLCASSFAGGHTEAFFGQGTRLTVV.